This T cell receptor (beta chain) was obtained from a study of breast tumors, draining lymph nodes, adjacent tissues. Axillary draining lymph nodes of breast cancer patients supplied the node samples. In the case of this clonotype: A much larger clone lies a single base off, so this may be a read error.

TCRdb called the multiplex PCR reads again in MiXCR, with one record for every CDR3 protein. The top ten clones hold about 3.9% of a sample with over 200,000 distinct CDR3 sequences, around 34% of them seen once. Sequenced material: axillary lymph node tissue. This sequence was found in a female donor with breast cancer. Some clones in this sample may be carry-over from other donors' samples.

The CDR3, as DNA: TGCAGTGCCGCGACAGGGATTTCCTACGCGCAGTACTTC. It encodes CSAATGISYAQYF. The chain combines TRBV20-1 with TRBJ2-7, with 7 bases matching TRBD1. This CDR3 comprises 13 residues. In germline, CDR1 is DFQATT, CDR2 SNEGSKA (reference sequence).